This T cell receptor (beta chain) stems from a study of regulatory T cells in long-lasting Graves disease. Time point denoted: persistent/refractory GD, antithyroid drugs over 5 years with positive TRAb. Generation of the TCR library employed RNA extracted from PBMCs. The EDTA tubes were filled with around 8.1 milliliters of drawn peripheral blood. General study results and limits: Rather than thyroid tissue, only peripheral blood underwent study.

This clonotype was seen at least ten times. What it binds is unknown. The CDR3 covers 14 residues. The germline V gene has CDR1 SGHTA and CDR2 FQGNSA. The V and J ends lost 1 base and 4 bases respectively, with 10 bases between them. Combining iRepertoire HTBI primers with Arm-PCR of CDR3 regions, the authors built TCR beta libraries. One entry per CDR3 protein results from TCRdb running MiXCR on the multiplex PCR reads. The data contain hundreds of thousands of distinct CDR3 sequences, roughly 20% of them singletons. The chain combines TRBV7-2 with TRBJ1-1, with no clear D. Sequenced material: peripheral blood mononuclear cells (PBMCs), taken when the disease was refractory, from a patient treated with antithyroid drugs. This receptor was taken from a female donor with Graves disease. The CDR3 coding sequence is TGTGCCAGCAGCTTAGACCTGTGGGGCACTGAAGCTTTCTTT. This translates into CASSLDLWGTEAFF.